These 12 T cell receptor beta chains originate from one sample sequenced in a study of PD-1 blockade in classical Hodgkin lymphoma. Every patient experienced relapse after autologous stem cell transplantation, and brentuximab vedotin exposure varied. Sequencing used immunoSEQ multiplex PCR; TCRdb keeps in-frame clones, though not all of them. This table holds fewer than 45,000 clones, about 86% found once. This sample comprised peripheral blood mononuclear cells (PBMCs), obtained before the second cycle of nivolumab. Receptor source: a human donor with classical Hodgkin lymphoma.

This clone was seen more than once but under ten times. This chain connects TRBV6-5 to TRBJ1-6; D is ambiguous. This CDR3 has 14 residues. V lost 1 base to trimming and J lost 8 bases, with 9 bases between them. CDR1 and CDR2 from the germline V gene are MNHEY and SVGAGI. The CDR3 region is CASSYLRQDSPLHF. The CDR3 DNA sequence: TGTGCCAGCAGTTACTTGAGACAAGATTCACCCCTCCACTTT.

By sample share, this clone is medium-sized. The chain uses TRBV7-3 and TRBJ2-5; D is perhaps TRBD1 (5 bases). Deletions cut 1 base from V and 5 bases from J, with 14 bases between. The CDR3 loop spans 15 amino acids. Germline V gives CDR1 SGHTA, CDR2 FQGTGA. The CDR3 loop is CASSLNPGRVETQYF. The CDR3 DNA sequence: TGTGCCAGCAGCTTAAACCCAGGGCGAGTCGAGACCCAGTACTTC.

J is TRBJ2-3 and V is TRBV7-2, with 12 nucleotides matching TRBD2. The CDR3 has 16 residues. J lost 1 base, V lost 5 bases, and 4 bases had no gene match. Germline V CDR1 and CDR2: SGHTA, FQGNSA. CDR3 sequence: CASSRRTSGGTDTQYF. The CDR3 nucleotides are TGTGCCAGCAGCCGTAGGACTAGCGGGGGCACAGATACGCAGTATTTT.

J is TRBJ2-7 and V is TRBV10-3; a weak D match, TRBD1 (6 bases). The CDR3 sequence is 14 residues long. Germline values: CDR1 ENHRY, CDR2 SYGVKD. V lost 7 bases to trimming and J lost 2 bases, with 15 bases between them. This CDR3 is CAITPQGYTYEQYF. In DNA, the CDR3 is TGTGCCATCACTCCACAGGGATACACCTACGAGCAGTACTTC.

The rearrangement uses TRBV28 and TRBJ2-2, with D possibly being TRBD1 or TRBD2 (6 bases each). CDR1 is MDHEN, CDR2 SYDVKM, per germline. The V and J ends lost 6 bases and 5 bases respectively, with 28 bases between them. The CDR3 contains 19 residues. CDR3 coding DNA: TGTGCCAGCAGCCCCCGGCAGGGCCTAGGGGGGCTAGGAACCGGGGAGCTGTTTTTT. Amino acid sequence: CASSPRQGLGGLGTGELFF.

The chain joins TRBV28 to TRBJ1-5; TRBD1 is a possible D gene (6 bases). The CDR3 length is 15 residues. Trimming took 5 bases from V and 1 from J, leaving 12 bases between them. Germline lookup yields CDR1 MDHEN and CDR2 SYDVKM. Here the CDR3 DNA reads TGTGCCAGCAGTCCAGCCGGGACAAGCAATCAGCCCCAGCATTTT. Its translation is CASSPAGTSNQPQHF.

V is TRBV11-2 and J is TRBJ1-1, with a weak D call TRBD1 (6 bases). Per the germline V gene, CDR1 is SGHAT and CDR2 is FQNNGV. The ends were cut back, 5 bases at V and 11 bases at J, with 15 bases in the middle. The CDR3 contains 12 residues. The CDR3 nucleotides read TGTGCCAGCAGCACAGATCAGGGGCTGGCTTTCTTT. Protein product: CASSTDQGLAFF.

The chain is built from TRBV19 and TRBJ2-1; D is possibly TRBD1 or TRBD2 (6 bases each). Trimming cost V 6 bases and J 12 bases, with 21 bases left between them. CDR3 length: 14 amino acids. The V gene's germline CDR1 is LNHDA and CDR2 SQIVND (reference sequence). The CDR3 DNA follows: TGTGCCAGTAGCATCGACCGGAGGGGGGTTGGGCAGTTCTTC. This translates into CASSIDRRGVGQFF.

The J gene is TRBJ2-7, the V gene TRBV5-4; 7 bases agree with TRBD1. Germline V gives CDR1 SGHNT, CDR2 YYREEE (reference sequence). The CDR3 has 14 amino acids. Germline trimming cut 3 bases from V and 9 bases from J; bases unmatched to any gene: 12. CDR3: CASSWGTVTAGQYF. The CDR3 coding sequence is TGTGCCAGCAGCTGGGGGACAGTAACGGCGGGGCAGTACTTC.

CDR3 DNA: TGTGCCAGCAGCTTAGCACTGAACTATGGCTACACCTTC. Protein: CASSLALNYGYTF. This chain connects TRBV11-1 to TRBJ1-2; D unclear. The V end was cut by 0 bases, the J end by 2 bases, with 4 bases between. The germline V gene has CDR1 SGHAT and CDR2 FQDESV (reference sequence). The CDR3 has 13 amino acids.

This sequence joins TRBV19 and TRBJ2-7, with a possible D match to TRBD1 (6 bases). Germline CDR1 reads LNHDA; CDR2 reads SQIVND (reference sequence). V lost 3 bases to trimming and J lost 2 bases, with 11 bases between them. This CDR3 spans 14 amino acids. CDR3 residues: CASSIQKGAYEQYF. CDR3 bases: TGTGCCAGTAGTATCCAGAAGGGGGCCTACGAGCAGTACTTC.

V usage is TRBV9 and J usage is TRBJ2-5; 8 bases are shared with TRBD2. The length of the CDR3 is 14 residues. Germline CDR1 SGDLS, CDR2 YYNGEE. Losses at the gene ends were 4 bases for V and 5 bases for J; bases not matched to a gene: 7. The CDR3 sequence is CASSQTGGRETQYF. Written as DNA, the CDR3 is TGTGCCAGCAGCCAAACGGGGGGGCGGGAGACCCAGTACTTC.